These 27 T cell receptor beta chains came from one sample sequenced in a study of cytomegalovirus exposure and HLA in healthy donors. The PCR employed 60 Vbeta primers together with 13 Jbeta primers. Repertoires were generated with immunoSEQ multiplex PCR, while TCRdb's copy carries only in-frame clones and drops some. The data show approximately 210,000 clones, 82% seen once. Sequenced input: PBMCs. These receptors came from a man aged 40-49 years in good health and CMV-seropositive.

This clone was seen a single time. The V call is TRBV19, the J call TRBJ2-7; TRBD1 matches 9 bases. Germline V CDR1 and CDR2: LNHDA, SQIVND (reference sequence). This CDR3 has 14 residues. V lost 6 bases and J lost 4; bases outside the gene matches: 7. CDR3 amino acids: CASSSGTGLYEQYF. The CDR3 DNA reads TGTGCCAGTAGCTCCGGGACAGGGCTTTACGAGCAGTACTTC.

This clone was seen a single time. The chain combines TRBV4-1 with TRBJ1-1; D may be TRBD1 (6 bases). The CDR3 runs 14 residues. V lost 4 bases to trimming and J lost 5 bases, with 14 bases between them. Germline V gene sequence: CDR1 MGHRA, CDR2 YSYEKL. The DNA for the CDR3 is TGCGCCAGCAGCCTTGGGGGCGCGAGGACTGAAGCTTTCTTT. This gives the protein CASSLGGARTEAFF.

This chain links TRBV10-1 with TRBJ2-7; TRBD1 matches at 8 bases. Trimming cost V 4 bases and J 2 bases; bases outside gene matches: 4. In germline, CDR1 is WNHNN, CDR2 SYGVQD (reference sequence). The CDR3 has 14 amino acids. The CDR3 reads CASSGGQGPYEQYV. The CDR3 DNA reads TGCGCCAGCAGTGGAGGACAGGGCCCCTACGAGCAGTACGTC.

The gene calls are TRBV27 and TRBJ1-2; D perhaps matches TRBD1 (6 bases). The CDR3 totals 14 residues. CDR1 MNHEY and CDR2 SMNVEV come from the germline V gene (reference sequence). V was clipped by 7 bases and J by 5 bases, with 17 bases between them. The DNA of the CDR3 is TGTGCCAGCACCCGCTCAGGGGATCTTTATGGCTACACCTTC. It translates to CASTRSGDLYGYTF.

This chain links TRBV11-2 with TRBJ2-7; possibly TRBD1 for D (6 bases). CDR3 length equals 15 residues. V was trimmed by 5 bases and J by 4 bases, leaving 18 bases between them. Germline V gives CDR1 SGHAT, CDR2 FQNNGV. The CDR3 DNA follows: TGTGCCAGCAGCATCCAACAGGGATTAAAGTACGAGCAGTACTTC. Amino acids: CASSIQQGLKYEQYF.

The V and J genes are TRBV28 and TRBJ2-1; D is ambiguous. The germline V gene has CDR1 MDHEN and CDR2 SYDVKM. The CDR3 has 14 amino acids. V was cut by 7 bases and J by 1 base, with 11 bases left in between. The CDR3 spells CASTQSLSYNEQFF. The CDR3 DNA is TGTGCCAGCACCCAGTCCTTATCCTACAATGAGCAGTTCTTC.

The chain has TRBV5-1 and TRBJ2-1; D remains unclear. The V end lost 3 bases, the J end lost 7 bases, and 11 bases lay between the germline ends. The CDR3 is 13 amino acids. CDR1 and CDR2 from the germline V gene are SGHRS and YFSETQ. Here the CDR3 DNA reads TGCGCCAGCAGCTCCCAGACGGGTAATGAGCAGTTCTTC. As protein: CASSSQTGNEQFF. The full variable domain, in which reference TRBV5-1 and TRBJ2-1 provide the parts outside the CDR3, is KAGVTQTPRYLIKTRGQQVTLSCSPISGHRSVSWYQQTPGQGLQFLFEYFSETQRNKGNFPGRFSGRQFSNSRSEMNVSTLELGDSALYLCASSSQTGNEQFFGPGTRLTVL.

This sequence joins TRBV7-9 and TRBJ2-7; D is undetermined. Germline CDR1 SEHNR, CDR2 FQNEAQ (reference sequence). The CDR3 sequence is 13 residues long. With 6 bases removed from V and 2 bases from J, the gap between germline ends came to 11 bases. This chain's CDR3 is CASSQTFPYEQYF. CDR3 nucleotides: TGTGCCAGCAGTCAAACTTTCCCCTACGAGCAGTACTTC.

A single count supports this clone. The DNA for the CDR3 is TGTGCCAGCAGCTTAGCAGGAGACAATGAGCAGTTCTTC. It codes for CASSLAGDNEQFF. The chain employs TRBV7-9 and TRBJ2-1; unclear D gene. CDR3 size: 13 residues. Germline V gene lookup returns CDR1 SEHNR and CDR2 FQNEAQ (reference sequence). V was cut by 0 bases and J by 5 bases, with 5 bases left in between.

The chain has TRBV6-5 and TRBJ2-1; the D gene is possibly TRBD2 (5 bases). The germline V gene has CDR1 MNHEY and CDR2 SVGAGI. This CDR3 has 15 amino acids. The ends were cut back, 6 bases at V and 7 bases at J, with 19 bases in the middle. The CDR3 loop is CASSLPGLSGNEQFF. CDR3 in DNA: TGTGCCAGCAGCTTACCGGGCCTCTCGGGGAATGAGCAGTTCTTC.

This clone turned up a few times. The chain carries TRBV9 and TRBJ2-5; D is unclear. V lost 4 bases and J lost 5, with 15 bases in between. The germline gives CDR1 SGDLS, CDR2 YYNGEE. This CDR3 is 14 amino acids long. The chain's CDR3 is CASSSMTGSETQYF. DNA for the CDR3: TGTGCCAGCAGCTCTATGACCGGGTCCGAGACCCAGTACTTC.

V and J are TRBV18 and TRBJ1-1, with D hard to call. The germline gives CDR1 KGHSH, CDR2 LQKENI. The length of the CDR3 is 15 residues. Trimming shortened V by 11 bases and J by 11 bases, and 30 bases separated the two germline ends. The CDR3 loop is CAGSSFVGADSSAFF. Here the CDR3 DNA reads TGTGCCGGATCGAGCTTTGTCGGAGCGGATTCGTCGGCTTTCTTT.

J is TRBJ1-1 and V is TRBV6-5; D unresolved. Looked up from germline, CDR1 is MNHEY and CDR2 is SVGAGI. This CDR3 region has 14 residues. V dropped 6 bases and J dropped 5 bases, with 16 bases sitting between them. CDR3: CASRPGRGGTEAFF. In DNA, the CDR3 is TGTGCCAGCAGACCCGGACGGGGAGGGACTGAAGCTTTCTTT.

The genes are TRBV11-2 and TRBJ2-1, with a possible D match to TRBD1 (5 bases). From germline, CDR1 is SGHAT and CDR2 FQNNGV. There are 16 residues in the CDR3. Trimming pared 1 base from V and 1 base from J, leaving 11 bases between. The CDR3 DNA reads TGTGCCAGCAGCTTAGCTTCAGGGTTTTCCTACAATGAGCAGTTCTTC. It encodes CASSLASGFSYNEQFF.

This clone occurred once. The rearrangement joins TRBV6-5 to TRBJ2-5; D may be TRBD2 (7 bases). Per the germline V gene, CDR1 is MNHEY and CDR2 is SVGAGI. V was trimmed by 8 bases and J by 1 base, leaving 17 bases between them. This CDR3 has 15 amino acids. The CDR3 sequence is CASWGVAGAQETQYF. The CDR3 DNA reads as TGTGCCAGCTGGGGAGTGGCGGGGGCCCAAGAGACCCAGTACTTC.

The rearrangement uses TRBV7-2 and TRBJ1-2; 12 nucleotides align to TRBD1. The CDR3 is made up of 14 amino acids. Trimming took 6 bases from V and 5 from J; bases not matched to a gene: 4. Germline V lookup: CDR1 SGHTA, CDR2 FQGNSA. The chain's CDR3 is CASSGDRGLYGYTF. The CDR3 coding sequence is TGTGCCAGCAGTGGGGACAGGGGGCTGTATGGCTACACCTTC.

The chain joins TRBV18 to TRBJ2-3, with D possibly being TRBD1 (6 bases). Germline lookup yields CDR1 KGHSH and CDR2 LQKENI. V was pared by 5 bases and J by 0 bases, with 15 bases between. CDR3 size: 16 residues. The DNA of the CDR3 is TGTGCCAGCTCAGGGTTACAGGGATCTAGCACAGATACGCAGTATTTT. Residues: CASSGLQGSSTDTQYF.

This chain connects TRBV10-2 to TRBJ2-5; 9 bases map to TRBD1. Germline assignment: CDR1 WSHSY and CDR2 SAAADI. CDR3 size: 15 residues. With V trimmed by 3 bases and J by 7 bases, 9 bases remained unmatched. The CDR3 sequence is CASSERDRDKLTQYF. CDR3 in DNA: TGCGCCAGCAGTGAAAGGGACAGGGACAAGTTGACCCAGTACTTC.

The V and J genes are TRBV30 and TRBJ1-6; TRBD1 aligns across 10 bases. This CDR3 is built from 13 residues. Germline V gives CDR1 GTSNPN, CDR2 SVGIG (reference sequence). V shed 8 bases and J 7 bases; nucleotides not matched to a gene: 5. CDR3 coding DNA: TGTGCCAAGGGACAGGGGCCAAATTCACCCCTCCACTTT. Protein product: CAKGQGPNSPLHF.

CDR3 amino acids: CASSLAGGATGELFF. CDR3 DNA sequence: TGTGCCAGCAGCTTAGCGGGGGGCGCCACCGGGGAGCTGTTTTTT. This chain connects TRBV7-3 to TRBJ2-2, with 8 bases that match TRBD2. CDR3 length: 15 residues. V dropped 2 bases and J dropped 4; count of bases not matched to a gene: 3. CDR1 SGHTA and CDR2 FQGTGA come from the germline V gene. Full variable domain (outside the CDR3, taken from reference TRBV7-3 and TRBJ2-2): GAGVSQTPSNKVTEKGKYVELRCDPISGHTALYWYRQSLGQGPEFLIYFQGTGAADDSGLPNDRFFAVRPEGSVSTLKIQRTERGDSAVYLCASSLAGGATGELFFGEGSRLTVL.

CDR3 protein: CASSLGSGRVTEAFF. The CDR3, as DNA: TGTGCCAGCAGCTTGGGATCGGGCAGGGTCACTGAAGCTTTCTTT. The rearrangement links TRBV5-4 to TRBJ1-1; a possible D gene is TRBD1 (5 bases). Germline CDR1 and CDR2: SGHNT and YYREEE (reference sequence). V was pared by 0 bases and J by 4 bases, with 13 bases between. CDR3 length: 15 residues.

The rearrangement joins TRBV12-5 to TRBJ1-1; D remains ambiguous. V shed 6 bases and J shed 1 base, with 18 bases lying between them. CDR3 size: 16 residues. CDR1 and CDR2 from the germline V gene are LGHNT and FRNRAP. The CDR3 nucleotides read TGTGCTAGTGGGCTGATCTCCTGGGAGCCGAACACTGAAGCTTTCTTT. Translation: CASGLISWEPNTEAFF.

The V gene is TRBV27, the J gene TRBJ2-1, with TRBD1 identical over 7 bases. Per germline, CDR1 MNHEY and CDR2 SMNVEV (reference sequence). CDR3 length: 16 residues. The ends lost 6 bases at V and 6 bases at J; junction bases unmatched: 14. CDR3 DNA sequence: TGTGCCAGCAGCGCCCCCGGGACAGCTGGGGGCAATGAGCAGTTCTTC. It translates to CASSAPGTAGGNEQFF.

The V gene is TRBV7-9, the J gene TRBJ1-1; D ambiguous. Germline assignment: CDR1 SEHNR and CDR2 FQNEAQ (reference sequence). Trimming took 5 bases from V and 7 from J, leaving 11 bases between them. The CDR3 spans 12 residues. Here the CDR3 DNA reads TGTGCCAGCAGCAGACCAGGTAGTGAAGCTTTCTTT. Its translation is CASSRPGSEAFF.

The J gene is TRBJ1-1, the V gene TRBV18; TRBD1 matches 8 bases. CDR3 length: 12 residues. Germline V gene sequence: CDR1 KGHSH, CDR2 LQKENI. Germline trimming cut 9 bases from V and 0 bases from J; bases unmatched to any gene: 0. The CDR3 bases are TGTGCCAGGGACAGGGTGAACACTGAAGCTTTCTTT. Protein sequence: CARDRVNTEAFF.

The rearrangement joins TRBV7-2 to TRBJ2-1, with 7 bases matching TRBD2. The ends lost 1 base at V and 4 bases at J; junction bases unmatched: 7. Germline CDR1 SGHTA, CDR2 FQGNSA. CDR3 length: 16 amino acids. The CDR3 DNA is TGTGCCAGCAGCTTAGTACTAGCGCTTGGGTACAATGAGCAGTTCTTC. This sequence encodes CASSLVLALGYNEQFF.

J is TRBJ2-1 and V is TRBV6-5; D ambiguous. Germline assignment: CDR1 MNHEY and CDR2 SVGAGI. V was shortened by 3 bases and J by 4 bases, with 10 bases between the two germline ends. This CDR3 is built from 14 residues. The CDR3 DNA sequence: TGTGCCAGCAGTTATGTGGCGGAATACAATGAGCAGTTCTTC. It codes for CASSYVAEYNEQFF.